This is a list of T cell receptor beta chains from one sample in a study of regulatory T cells in long-lasting Graves disease. TCRdb called the multiplex PCR reads again in MiXCR, with one record for every CDR3 protein. Here the sample spans 580,000 or so distinct CDR3 sequences, around 15% being singletons. This sample also belongs to another study, concerning T cells in Graves' hyperthyroidism and ophthalmopathy.

Sequences were derived from peripheral blood mononuclear cells (PBMCs), sampled at new diagnosis, from a patient treated with antithyroid drugs. The source is a man between 18 and 29 years old with Graves disease. The CDR3 runs from the conserved cysteine through the conserved F or W. The order of the fields is V gene, D gene, J gene, clone size, CDR3 length, CDR3 protein, CDR3 DNA. A D gene is named only where the DNA matches it firmly. Only part of the rows carry a size: once, few, many, or a class if the clone is expanded.

v_call: TRBV20-1
d_call: NA
j_call: TRBJ1-3
clone_size: NA
cdr3_length: 15
cdr3_aa: CSAWSPFASGNTIYF
cdr3_nt: TGCAGTGCTTGGAGCCCATTCGCTTCTGGAAACACCATATATTTT

v_call: TRBV7-3
d_call: NA
j_call: TRBJ2-2
clone_size: many
cdr3_length: 16
cdr3_aa: CASSLISRANTGELFF
cdr3_nt: TGTGCCAGCAGCTTAATATCGAGAGCGAACACCGGGGAGCTGTTTTTT

v_call: TRBV13
d_call: NA
j_call: TRBJ2-4
clone_size: many
cdr3_length: 14
cdr3_aa: CASSLSGAWGIQYF
cdr3_nt: TGTGCCAGCAGCTTATCGGGAGCGTGGGGCATTCAGTACTTC

v_call: TRBV7-3
d_call: NA
j_call: TRBJ2-2
clone_size: NA
cdr3_length: 18
cdr3_aa: CASSSGALQPPNTGELFF
cdr3_nt: TGTGCCAGCAGCTCCGGGGCTCTACAGCCGCCAAACACCGGGGAGCTGTTTTTT

v_call: TRBV5-1
d_call: TRBD2
j_call: TRBJ2-7
clone_size: many
cdr3_length: 16
cdr3_aa: CASSTSGREDIYEQYF
cdr3_nt: TGCGCCAGCAGCACTAGCGGGAGAGAAGATATCTACGAGCAGTACTTC

v_call: TRBV18
d_call: NA
j_call: TRBJ1-3
clone_size: many
cdr3_length: 16
cdr3_aa: CASSPSDGSSGNTIYF
cdr3_nt: TGTGCCAGCTCACCATCGGACGGGAGCTCTGGAAACACCATATATTTT

v_call: TRBV3-1
d_call: NA
j_call: TRBJ1-4
clone_size: NA
cdr3_length: 15
cdr3_aa: CASSPPRTNAEKLFF
cdr3_nt: TGTGCCAGCAGCCCCCCGAGGACAAACGCCGAAAAACTGTTTTTT

v_call: TRBV12-3/TRBV12-4
d_call: NA
j_call: TRBJ1-1
clone_size: NA
cdr3_length: 12
cdr3_aa: CASRPTNTEAFF
cdr3_nt: TGTGCCAGCAGACCGACGAACACTGAAGCTTTCTTT

v_call: TRBV9
d_call: NA
j_call: TRBJ2-1
clone_size: few
cdr3_length: 12
cdr3_aa: CASSAGFNEQFF
cdr3_nt: TGTGCCAGCAGCGCAGGGTTCAATGAGCAGTTCTTC

v_call: TRBV7-9
d_call: TRBD2
j_call: TRBJ2-1
clone_size: many
cdr3_length: 10
cdr3_aa: CASGSRGEFF
cdr3_nt: TGTGCCAGCGGTTCGCGGGGGGAGTTCTTC

v_call: TRBV30
d_call: NA
j_call: TRBJ2-3
clone_size: many
cdr3_length: 14
cdr3_aa: CAWSVGSSTDTQYF
cdr3_nt: TGTGCCTGGAGTGTGGGGTCTAGCACAGATACGCAGTATTTT

v_call: TRBV28
d_call: TRBD1
j_call: TRBJ1-1
clone_size: NA
cdr3_length: 14
cdr3_aa: CASRSGGSNTEAFF
cdr3_nt: TGTGCCAGCAGATCAGGGGGATCGAACACTGAAGCTTTCTTT

v_call: TRBV6-2/TRBV6-3
d_call: NA
j_call: TRBJ2-5
clone_size: many
cdr3_length: 15
cdr3_aa: CASSYSGGSGETQYF
cdr3_nt: TGTGCCAGCAGTTACAGTGGGGGTTCAGGAGAGACCCAGTACTTC

v_call: TRBV27
d_call: TRBD2
j_call: TRBJ2-5
clone_size: many
cdr3_length: 14
cdr3_aa: CASSLGGRAMTQYF
cdr3_nt: TGTGCCAGCAGTTTAGGTGGGAGGGCTATGACCCAGTACTTC

v_call: TRBV4-2
d_call: TRBD2
j_call: TRBJ2-1
clone_size: NA
cdr3_length: 17
cdr3_aa: CASSQVLAGPSYNEQFF
cdr3_nt: TGTGCCAGCAGCCAAGTACTAGCGGGACCCTCCTACAATGAGCAGTTCTTC

v_call: TRBV5-6
d_call: NA
j_call: TRBJ1-2
clone_size: many
cdr3_length: 15
cdr3_aa: CASSFGGLFTWGYTF
cdr3_nt: TGTGCCAGCAGCTTCGGCGGCCTATTCACCTGGGGCTACACCTTC

v_call: TRBV5-1
d_call: TRBD2
j_call: TRBJ2-1
clone_size: many
cdr3_length: 16
cdr3_aa: CASSFGTSGSTDEQFF
cdr3_nt: TGCGCCAGCAGCTTCGGGACTAGCGGGAGTACGGATGAGCAGTTCTTC

v_call: TRBV15
d_call: NA
j_call: TRBJ2-7
clone_size: NA
cdr3_length: 13
cdr3_aa: CATSREGPQGLYF
cdr3_nt: TGTGCCACCAGCAGAGAGGGCCCCCAGGGTCTGTACTTC

v_call: TRBV7-6
d_call: TRBD1
j_call: TRBJ2-7
clone_size: NA
cdr3_length: 15
cdr3_aa: CASSLGTGPGDEQYF
cdr3_nt: TGTGCCAGCAGCTTAGGGACAGGGCCTGGCGACGAGCAGTACTTC

v_call: TRBV7-9
d_call: NA
j_call: TRBJ2-3
clone_size: many
cdr3_length: 14
cdr3_aa: CASSLELNTDTQYF
cdr3_nt: TGTGCCAGCAGCTTAGAACTTAACACAGATACGCAGTATTTT

v_call: TRBV20-1
d_call: TRBD1
j_call: TRBJ1-2
clone_size: few
cdr3_length: 12
cdr3_aa: CSAEQGRDGYTF
cdr3_nt: TGCAGTGCAGAACAGGGGAGGGATGGCTACACCTTC

v_call: TRBV28
d_call: TRBD2
j_call: TRBJ2-1
clone_size: few
cdr3_length: 18
cdr3_aa: CASSLGAVMTSGSNEQFF
cdr3_nt: TGTGCCAGCAGTTTAGGTGCGGTTATGACTAGCGGGAGCAATGAGCAGTTCTTC

v_call: TRBV7-7
d_call: NA
j_call: TRBJ2-5
clone_size: few
cdr3_length: 16
cdr3_aa: CASSLGRQVQGETQYF
cdr3_nt: TGTGCTAGCAGCTTAGGCAGACAGGTCCAGGGAGAGACCCAGTACTTC

v_call: TRBV5-1
d_call: TRBD2
j_call: TRBJ2-5
clone_size: NA
cdr3_length: 19
cdr3_aa: CASSLRGTSGRGGQETQYF
cdr3_nt: TGCGCCAGCAGCCTTCGAGGGACTAGCGGGAGAGGGGGGCAAGAGACCCAGTACTTC

v_call: TRBV2
d_call: NA
j_call: TRBJ1-5
clone_size: many
cdr3_length: 14
cdr3_aa: CASSEFRAAQPQHF
cdr3_nt: TGTGCCAGCAGTGAATTCAGGGCAGCTCAGCCCCAGCATTTT

v_call: TRBV5-1
d_call: TRBD2
j_call: TRBJ2-7
clone_size: many
cdr3_length: 19
cdr3_aa: CASSQGLAGGDLGTYEQYF
cdr3_nt: TGCGCCAGCAGCCAAGGACTAGCGGGAGGGGATTTGGGGACCTACGAGCAGTACTTC

v_call: TRBV14
d_call: TRBD2
j_call: TRBJ2-3
clone_size: NA
cdr3_length: 17
cdr3_aa: CASSQDGSGRTTDTQYF
cdr3_nt: TGTGCCAGCAGCCAAGATGGGAGCGGGAGGACCACAGATACGCAGTATTTT

v_call: TRBV4-2
d_call: TRBD2
j_call: TRBJ2-2
clone_size: few
cdr3_length: 18
cdr3_aa: CASSPATLHSGRTGELFF
cdr3_nt: TGTGCCAGCAGCCCCGCCACCCTGCATAGCGGGAGGACCGGGGAGCTGTTTTTT

v_call: TRBV7-9
d_call: NA
j_call: TRBJ2-7
clone_size: many
cdr3_length: 13
cdr3_aa: CASSSTTRYEQYF
cdr3_nt: TGTGCCAGCAGCTCCACGACCCGATACGAGCAGTACTTC

v_call: TRBV3-1
d_call: TRBD2
j_call: TRBJ2-7
clone_size: many
cdr3_length: 17
cdr3_aa: CASSLGLAGGSEYEQYF
cdr3_nt: TGTGCCAGCAGCCTCGGACTAGCGGGAGGGAGTGAGTACGAGCAGTACTTC

v_call: TRBV6-1
d_call: NA
j_call: TRBJ2-7
clone_size: many
cdr3_length: 12
cdr3_aa: CANSDSSYEQYF
cdr3_nt: TGTGCCAACTCGGACAGTTCCTACGAGCAGTACTTC

v_call: TRBV5-1
d_call: TRBD2
j_call: TRBJ2-3
clone_size: NA
cdr3_length: 19
cdr3_aa: CARTDRLWEGPGGTDTQYF
cdr3_nt: TGCGCCAGAACGGACCGGTTGTGGGAGGGCCCCGGGGGCACAGATACGCAGTATTTT

v_call: TRBV25-1
d_call: NA
j_call: TRBJ2-3
clone_size: many
cdr3_length: 15
cdr3_aa: CASSGPVVLVHTQYF
cdr3_nt: TGTGCCAGCAGCGGTCCCGTTGTATTGGTCCACACGCAGTATTTT

v_call: TRBV20-1
d_call: NA
j_call: TRBJ1-2
clone_size: many
cdr3_length: 16
cdr3_aa: CSARAPGGGGNYGYTF
cdr3_nt: TGCAGTGCTAGAGCTCCCGGGGGAGGGGGTAACTATGGCTACACCTTC

v_call: TRBV28
d_call: NA
j_call: TRBJ1-2
clone_size: many
cdr3_length: 13
cdr3_aa: CASGQPELNGYTF
cdr3_nt: TGTGCCTCGGGACAACCGGAACTTAATGGCTACACCTTC

v_call: TRBV11-2
d_call: TRBD1
j_call: TRBJ1-4
clone_size: few
cdr3_length: 16
cdr3_aa: CASSLFSGQTNEKLFF
cdr3_nt: TGTGCCAGCAGCCTTTTCTCGGGACAGACTAATGAAAAACTGTTTTTT

v_call: TRBV11-1
d_call: TRBD2
j_call: TRBJ2-5
clone_size: many
cdr3_length: 17
cdr3_aa: CASSSNGPSGFAGTQYF
cdr3_nt: TGTGCCAGCAGCTCTAACGGGCCTAGCGGATTTGCGGGGACCCAGTACTTC

v_call: TRBV7-9
d_call: NA
j_call: TRBJ2-1
clone_size: many
cdr3_length: 17
cdr3_aa: CASSSPRGSGLDNEQFF
cdr3_nt: TGTGCCAGCAGCTCACCCCGAGGGAGCGGGCTAGACAATGAGCAGTTCTTC

v_call: TRBV27
d_call: NA
j_call: TRBJ2-7
clone_size: many
cdr3_length: 14
cdr3_aa: CASTEPSAPANQYF
cdr3_nt: TGTGCCAGCACCGAGCCCTCGGCCCCCGCAAATCAGTACTTC

v_call: TRBV19
d_call: NA
j_call: TRBJ2-5
clone_size: NA
cdr3_length: 12
cdr3_aa: CASSMTAETQYF
cdr3_nt: TGTGCCAGTAGTATGACAGCAGAGACCCAGTACTTC

v_call: TRBV6-1
d_call: NA
j_call: TRBJ2-7
clone_size: few
cdr3_length: 10
cdr3_aa: CASSVGEQYF
cdr3_nt: TGTGCCAGCAGTGTAGGCGAGCAGTACTTC

v_call: TRBV7-8
d_call: NA
j_call: TRBJ1-1
clone_size: many
cdr3_length: 17
cdr3_aa: CASSLAQGTLMNTEAFF
cdr3_nt: TGTGCCAGCAGCTTAGCGCAGGGGACACTTATGAACACTGAAGCTTTCTTT

v_call: TRBV9
d_call: TRBD2
j_call: TRBJ2-1
clone_size: few
cdr3_length: 16
cdr3_aa: CASSLRLAGALNEQFF
cdr3_nt: TGTGCCAGCAGCCTTCGACTAGCGGGAGCTTTGAATGAGCAGTTCTTC

v_call: TRBV6-2/TRBV6-3
d_call: TRBD2
j_call: TRBJ2-3
clone_size: once
cdr3_length: 14
cdr3_aa: CASVGLAVTDTQYF
cdr3_nt: TGTGCCAGCGTAGGACTAGCGGTCACAGATACGCAGTATTTT

v_call: TRBV10-3
d_call: NA
j_call: TRBJ1-4
clone_size: NA
cdr3_length: 12
cdr3_aa: CAISESGEKLFF
cdr3_nt: TGTGCCATCAGTGAGTCGGGGGAAAAACTGTTTTTT

v_call: TRBV20-1
d_call: NA
j_call: TRBJ1-1
clone_size: many
cdr3_length: 13
cdr3_aa: CSAAVGGLDEAFF
cdr3_nt: TGCAGTGCTGCCGTCGGGGGGCTCGATGAAGCTTTCTTT

v_call: TRBV9
d_call: NA
j_call: TRBJ2-2
clone_size: NA
cdr3_length: 14
cdr3_aa: CASSVTGQGGELFF
cdr3_nt: TGTGCCAGCAGCGTAACGGGGCAGGGAGGGGAGCTGTTTTTT

v_call: TRBV2
d_call: TRBD1
j_call: TRBJ1-6
clone_size: many
cdr3_length: 15
cdr3_aa: CASREGQGGNSPLHF
cdr3_nt: TGTGCCAGCAGGGAGGGACAGGGCGGTAATTCACCCCTCCACTTT

v_call: TRBV9
d_call: NA
j_call: TRBJ1-5
clone_size: many
cdr3_length: 14
cdr3_aa: CASSASGPNQPQHF
cdr3_nt: TGTGCCAGCAGCGCCTCGGGCCCCAATCAGCCCCAGCATTTT